This passage covers 30 T cell receptor beta chains from one sample sequenced in a study of blood T cell repertoires in COVID-19. Sequencing was performed with immunoSEQ multiplex PCR; in TCRdb, only in-frame clones are kept and a portion is missing. The sample holds under 350,000 clones, 85% to 90% seen once. Sequenced material: peripheral blood. The receptors derive from a man aged 65-85 years with acute or convalescent COVID-19.

This chain connects TRBV4-2 to TRBJ2-1, with TRBD2 matching over 9 bases. Germline-derived CDR1 and CDR2 are LGHNA and YNFKEQ. V lost 0 bases to trimming and J lost 0 bases; unmatched junction nucleotides: 9. The CDR3 runs to 19 residues. CDR3 DNA: TGTGCCAGCAGCCAAGAGCGGGGGGGCCGGATGAGCTCCTACAATGAGCAGTTCTTC. It translates to CASSQERGGRMSSYNEQFF.

This chain connects TRBV7-2 to TRBJ1-2; 9 bases align to TRBD1. Germline values: CDR1 SGHTA, CDR2 FQGNSA. Germline trimming cut 5 bases from V and 7 bases from J; bases unmatched to any gene: 11. There are 15 residues in the CDR3. The CDR3 DNA reads as TGTGCCAGCAGCACTAATTCGGGACAGGGAGGTGGCTACACCTTC. This codes for CASSTNSGQGGGYTF.

The rearrangement uses TRBV7-2 and TRBJ2-7, with 8 bases identical to TRBD1. Germline CDR1 is SGHTA and CDR2 is FQGNSA. V trimming: 3 bases; J trimming: 7 bases; junction bases outside the gene matches: 5. The CDR3 has 13 residues. CDR3 bases: TGTGCCAGCAGCTTGACAGGGGTATTTGAGCAGTACTTC. Translation: CASSLTGVFEQYF.

The chain carries TRBV4-3 and TRBJ1-2, with 12 bases matching TRBD1. The CDR3 contains 15 residues. Germline CDR1 and CDR2: LGHNA and YSLEER. J lost 8 bases, V lost 0 bases, and 4 bases had no gene match. This CDR3 is CASSQEGQGAVGYTF. DNA for the CDR3: TGCGCCAGCAGCCAAGAGGGACAGGGGGCAGTCGGCTACACCTTC.

This chain links TRBV7-8 with TRBJ1-4; D not certain. Germline CDR1 reads SGHVS; CDR2 reads FQNEAQ. This CDR3 has 14 residues. Trimming took off 3 bases at V and 5 bases at J, with 10 bases between the two ends. In DNA form, the CDR3 reads TGTGCCAGCAGCTTGTACTCTGCAAATGAAAAACTGTTTTTT. It encodes CASSLYSANEKLFF.

The J gene is TRBJ2-7, the V gene TRBV27; possibly TRBD1 for D (6 bases). Germline V gives CDR1 MNHEY, CDR2 SMNVEV (reference sequence). The CDR3 is 16 amino acids. Trimming left V 2 bases short and J 2 bases short, with 16 bases between. CDR3 nucleotide sequence: TGTGCCAGCAGTTTACGGGCAGGGGCGATCCCCTACGAGCAGTACTTC. This translates into CASSLRAGAIPYEQYF.

The chain uses TRBV2 and TRBJ2-7; D is unresolved. CDR3 length: 13 amino acids. Trimming took off 4 bases at V and 2 bases at J, with 9 bases between the two ends. CDR1 SNHLY and CDR2 FYNNEI come from the germline V gene. For the CDR3, the DNA is TGTGCCAGCAGTGTCTTACAGACCTACGAGCAGTACTTC. Translation: CASSVLQTYEQYF. Full variable domain (missing parts from reference TRBV2 and TRBJ2-7): EPEVTQTPSHQVTQMGQEVILRCVPISNHLYFYWYRQILGQKVEFLVSFYNNEISEKSEIFDDQFSVERPDGSNFTLKIRSTKLEDSAMYFCASSVLQTYEQYFGPGTRLTVT.

The chain links TRBV18 to TRBJ2-3; 14 positions agree with TRBD2. The germline gives CDR1 KGHSH, CDR2 LQKENI. Trimming at V came to 3 bases and at J to 3 bases, leaving 5 bases not matched to a gene. This CDR3 region has 17 residues. As DNA, the CDR3 is TGTGCCAGCTCACCCGGGACTAGCGGGAGTAGGACAGATACGCAGTATTTT. Amino acids: CASSPGTSGSRTDTQYF.

This clone was seen only a few times. V and J are TRBV30 and TRBJ1-2, with D possibly being TRBD1 (6 bases). V gave up 1 base and J gave up 1 base, with 7 bases separating them. This CDR3 has 13 residues. CDR1 is GTSNPN, CDR2 SVGIG, per germline (reference sequence). The CDR3 coding sequence is TGTGCCTGGAGTGGGACAGTTAACTATGGCTACACCTTC. Translating it yields CAWSGTVNYGYTF.

The chain uses TRBV24-1 and TRBJ2-1, with 8 bases that match TRBD2. Unmatched junction bases numbered 20, after V lost 4 bases and J lost 10 bases. This CDR3 is 18 amino acids long. Germline-derived CDR1 and CDR2 are KGHDR and SFDVKD. The CDR3 nucleotides are TGTGCCACCAGTGACCCAACTGTCGGGGGGGCTTATGGGAACGAGCAGTTCTTC. Its translation: CATSDPTVGGAYGNEQFF.

The V and J genes are TRBV30 and TRBJ1-5; unclear D gene. The germline V gene has CDR1 GTSNPN and CDR2 SVGIG (reference sequence). V lost 1 base and J 1 base, leaving 17 bases between the germline ends. The CDR3 is 17 residues long. CDR3 bases: TGTGCCTGGAGTGGAGACATCACCGGGGTAAGCAATCAGCCCCAGCATTTT. It encodes CAWSGDITGVSNQPQHF.

This chain joins TRBV9 and TRBJ2-2; 7 bases map to TRBD2. Per the germline V gene, CDR1 is SGDLS and CDR2 is YYNGEE. The CDR3 runs to 15 residues. V shed 0 bases and J 3 bases; nucleotides not matched to a gene: 2. The CDR3 coding sequence is TGTGCCAGCAGCGTAGGGACTAGTGACACCGGGGAGCTGTTTTTT. Its translation: CASSVGTSDTGELFF.

As regards this clone: Other DNA sequences from this sample encode an identical CDR3 as well. The chain employs TRBV20-1 and TRBJ1-2; unclear D gene. Trimming shortened V by 4 bases and J by 1 base, and 4 bases separated the two germline ends. CDR3 length: 11 amino acids. Germline assignment: CDR1 DFQATT and CDR2 SNEGSKA (reference sequence). The chain's CDR3 is CSANSNYGYTF. DNA for the CDR3: TGCAGTGCTAATAGTAACTATGGCTACACCTTC.

The chain employs TRBV7-9 and TRBJ2-3, with 8 bases that match TRBD2. Germline lookup yields CDR1 SEHNR and CDR2 FQNEAQ (reference sequence). The CDR3 length is 15 residues. The V segment lost 2 bases and the J segment 3 bases; nucleotides outside the gene matches: 4. CDR3 amino acids: CASSLRAGETDTQYF. In DNA form, the CDR3 reads TGTGCCAGCAGCTTACGAGCGGGAGAGACAGATACGCAGTATTTT.

J is TRBJ2-3 and V is TRBV4-1; TRBD2 aligns across 7 bases. The CDR3 runs 17 residues. Germline CDR1 MGHRA, CDR2 YSYEKL. Germline trimming cut 1 base from V and 5 bases from J; bases unmatched to any gene: 12. DNA of the CDR3: TGCGCCAGCAGCCAAGCCCCTAGCGCGGGAGTAGTAGATACGCAGTATTTT. Translation: CASSQAPSAGVVDTQYF.

This chain connects TRBV6-2 or TRBV6-3 to TRBJ2-5, with 9 bases aligning to TRBD2. This CDR3 has 16 residues. From germline, CDR1 is MNHEY and CDR2 SVGEGT. Trimming at V came to 1 base and at J to 3 bases, leaving 6 bases not matched to a gene. The CDR3 sequence is CASSYLVVAGEETQYF. For the CDR3, the DNA is TGTGCCAGCAGTTACTTGGTTGTAGCGGGAGAAGAGACCCAGTACTTC.

A single count supports this clone. V is TRBV7-2 and J is TRBJ2-1; D is unresolved. The CDR3 runs 14 residues. Germline CDR1 SGHTA, CDR2 FQGNSA. The V gene lost 0 bases and the J gene lost 1 base, with 4 bases spanning the gap. The CDR3 sequence is CASSLAQSYNEQFF. DNA of the CDR3: TGTGCCAGCAGCTTAGCCCAGTCCTACAATGAGCAGTTCTTC.

J is TRBJ2-2 and V is TRBV24-1, with 7 bases matching TRBD1. The CDR3 is 17 residues long. CDR1 is KGHDR, CDR2 SFDVKD, per germline. The ends lost 5 bases at V and 4 bases at J; junction bases unmatched: 12. CDR3 residues: CATSAPAGDRSTGELFF. Here the CDR3 DNA reads TGTGCCACCAGTGCCCCCGCAGGGGACAGATCCACCGGGGAGCTGTTTTTT.

V gene TRBV7-2 combines with J gene TRBJ2-7; TRBD2 agrees at 9 bases. Germline trimming cut 5 bases from V and 6 bases from J; bases unmatched to any gene: 8. The CDR3 length is 14 residues. CDR1 is SGHTA and CDR2 is FQGNSA in the germline V gene. This CDR3 reads CASSQLAGIPEQYF. CDR3 bases: TGTGCCAGCAGCCAACTAGCGGGCATCCCCGAGCAGTACTTC.

This chain links TRBV4-2 with TRBJ1-1, with a possible D match to TRBD1 (5 bases). The CDR3 is made up of 15 amino acids. Germline assignment: CDR1 LGHNA and CDR2 YNFKEQ. V shed 4 bases and J shed 1 base, with 13 bases lying between them. The CDR3 DNA follows: TGTGCCAGCAGCCTGTATTGGGGCGGGAACACTGAAGCTTTCTTT. It is translated as CASSLYWGGNTEAFF.

With regard to this clone: Other DNA variants within this sample encode the same CDR3. The chain joins TRBV5-4 to TRBJ1-2; 8 bases are a match to TRBD1. J gave up 2 bases and V 0 bases, and 0 bases lay outside the gene matches. This CDR3 has 14 amino acids. CDR1 and CDR2 from the germline V gene are SGHNT and YYREEE (reference sequence). The CDR3, as DNA: TGTGCCAGCAGCTTGGGACAGGGGAACTATGGCTACACCTTC. It codes for CASSLGQGNYGYTF.

The V call is TRBV9, the J call TRBJ1-6, with TRBD1 identical over 9 bases. V was pared by 3 bases and J by 6 bases, with 7 bases of the junction left unmatched. Germline V gene data show CDR1 as SGDLS and CDR2 as YYNGEE. CDR3 length equals 16 residues. The CDR3 DNA follows: TGTGCCAGCAGCGCCTTACAGGGGGCCGGTAATTCACCCCTCCACTTT. Its translation: CASSALQGAGNSPLHF.

This sequence joins TRBV5-4 and TRBJ1-2, with TRBD1 matching over 9 bases. Germline values: CDR1 SGHNT, CDR2 YYREEE (reference sequence). V lost 3 bases to trimming and J lost 7 bases; unmatched junction nucleotides: 13. The CDR3 has 16 residues. The CDR3 bases are TGTGCCAGCAGCTCAACCACAGGGGGCGCTAAAGCTGGCTACACCTTC. Its protein product is CASSSTTGGAKAGYTF. The variable domain in full, completed from reference TRBV5-4 and TRBJ1-2, reads ETGVTQSPTHLIKTRGQQVTLRCSSQSGHNTVSWYQQALGQGPQFIFQYYREEENGRGNFPPRFSGLQFPNYSSELNVNALELDDSALYLCASSSTTGGAKAGYTFGSGTRLTVV.

V gene TRBV29-1 combines with J gene TRBJ2-7; 9 positions match TRBD1. The CDR3 spans 12 residues. In germline, CDR1 is SQVTM, CDR2 ANQGSEA. V dropped 7 bases and J dropped 4; count of bases not matched to a gene: 5. The chain's CDR3 is CSGGTGSYEQYF. The CDR3 DNA reads TGCAGCGGCGGGACAGGGTCGTACGAGCAGTACTTC.

In regard to this clone: The sample has other DNA sequences that encode this CDR3 too. This rearrangement joins TRBV5-4 to TRBJ2-5, with 7 bases lining up with TRBD2. V lost 4 bases to trimming and J lost 2 bases; unmatched junction nucleotides: 5. Germline V gene lookup returns CDR1 SGHNT and CDR2 YYREEE (reference sequence). The CDR3 loop spans 14 amino acids. The CDR3 nucleotides read TGTGCCAGCAGCCTGGGGCGGGGGCAAGAGACCCAGTACTTC. It encodes CASSLGRGQETQYF.

V gene TRBV30 combines with J gene TRBJ2-3, with D possibly matching TRBD2 (5 bases). This CDR3 region has 17 residues. V was cut by 2 bases and J by 2 bases, with 20 bases left in between. From germline, CDR1 is GTSNPN and CDR2 SVGIG (reference sequence). The CDR3: CAWSPRWGSENTDTQYF. The DNA of the CDR3 is TGTGCCTGGAGTCCGCGCTGGGGTAGCGAGAACACAGATACGCAGTATTTT.

The chain employs TRBV29-1 and TRBJ2-7, with D possibly being TRBD2 (6 bases). V shed 0 bases and J shed 6 bases, with 18 bases lying between them. The germline V gene has CDR1 SQVTM and CDR2 ANQGSEA. The length of the CDR3 is 15 residues. CDR3 residues: CSVEEGRGPRREQYF. The CDR3 nucleotides are TGCAGCGTTGAAGAGGGGCGGGGACCCCGGCGCGAGCAGTACTTC.

The V and J genes are TRBV7-8 and TRBJ2-7; 7 nucleotides match TRBD2. Germline loops: CDR1 SGHVS, CDR2 FQNEAQ. With 0 bases clipped from V and 3 bases from J, the junction kept 8 bases outside the gene matches. This CDR3 has 16 amino acids. The CDR3: CASSLARLGEGYEQYF. CDR3 sequence (DNA): TGTGCCAGCAGCTTAGCACGGCTAGGGGAGGGCTACGAGCAGTACTTC. The whole variable domain, remainder taken from reference TRBV7-8 and TRBJ2-7, is GAGVSQSPRYKVAKRGQDVALRCDPISGHVSLFWYQQALGQGPEFLTYFQNEAQLDKSGLPSDRFFAERPEGSVSTLKIQRTQQEDSAVYLCASSLARLGEGYEQYFGPGTRLTVT.

In DNA form, the CDR3 reads TGCGCCAGCAGCTTAGACAGGGCTGACGGGGAGCTGTTTTTT. Encoded protein: CASSLDRADGELFF. The chain uses TRBV5-1 and TRBJ2-2; 7 nucleotides line up with TRBD1. The V gene end was trimmed by 2 bases and the J gene end by 7 bases; junction bases not matched to a gene: 5. The CDR3 spans 14 residues. The germline gives CDR1 SGHRS, CDR2 YFSETQ. The full variable domain, in which reference TRBV5-1 and TRBJ2-2 provide the parts outside the CDR3, is KAGVTQTPRYLIKTRGQQVTLSCSPISGHRSVSWYQQTPGQGLQFLFEYFSETQRNKGNFPGRFSGRQFSNSRSEMNVSTLELGDSALYLCASSLDRADGELFFGEGSRLTVL.

This chain joins TRBV18 and TRBJ2-7, with a weak D call TRBD1 (5 bases). Germline V gene lookup returns CDR1 KGHSH and CDR2 LQKENI. Trimming took 1 base from V and 5 from J, leaving 6 bases between them. CDR3 length: 12 amino acids. CDR3: CASSPQGNEQYF. As DNA, the CDR3 is TGTGCCAGCTCACCACAGGGGAACGAGCAGTACTTC.